This T cell receptor beta chain came from a study of blood T cells in healthy people across ages. Turning to the study itself: About one barcoded beta molecule was captured per two T cells (by template switching). Overall study findings and caveats: Diversity was estimated from one million T cells, and these estimates were considered underestimates. Diversity was higher, and naive CD4+ cells more numerous, in long-lived donors than in aged donors.

The authors ran a second PCR of roughly 6 to 12 cycles using a sample-barcoded 5' primer and a J-beta primer mix. TCRdb itself ran the 5' RACE reads through MiXCR, one entry per CDR3 protein. The table records about 840,000 distinct CDR3 sequences, 25% to 35% of them present only once. Trimming removed 5 bases from V and 1 base from J, with 11 bases in between. Per the germline V gene, CDR1 is LGHNT and CDR2 is FRNRAP. This CDR3 is 15 amino acids long. On this clonotype: Its antigen is not identified.

Separately, the same data were catalogued under a study of T cells of mothers and their children. In that study: Each child gave approximately 3 million TCR beta CDR3 reads (each mother, over 8.5 million).

The genes are TRBV12-5 and TRBJ2-2; tentative D call: TRBD1 (5 bases). This receptor was obtained from a woman aged 35 to 49 in good health. Sequenced material: blood. The CDR3 DNA reads TGTGCTAGTGGTCTACGTACAGGGAACACCGGGGAGCTGTTTTTT. Translated, it gives CASGLRTGNTGELFF.